This T cell receptor (beta chain) comes out of a study of shared clonotypes between healthy human individuals. Study-level information: Each donor's CD8 memory used one plate, CD8 naive two, each CD4 subset three.

Genomic DNA per cell subset filled all wells of several immunoSEQ plates. Assay used: immunoSEQ multiplex PCR; TCRdb lists only in-frame clones, some missing. The data contain a few million clones, 80% to 95% of them singletons. This CDR3 is built from 15 residues. Trimming took off 2 bases at V and 1 base at J, with 12 bases between the two ends. Looked up from germline, CDR1 is SGHTA and CDR2 is FQGTGA. The sample comprised naive CD4+ T cells from PBMCs. Subset described: CD45RA+ positively selected. The TCR originated in a man between 18 and 35 years old in good health. Some clones in this sample may be carry-over from other donors' samples. The chain links TRBV7-3 to TRBJ2-7; D is unresolved. Written as DNA, the CDR3 is TGTGCCAGCAGCTTAGTCCCGGGCACATCCTACGAGCAGTACTTC. Translating gives CASSLVPGTSYEQYF.